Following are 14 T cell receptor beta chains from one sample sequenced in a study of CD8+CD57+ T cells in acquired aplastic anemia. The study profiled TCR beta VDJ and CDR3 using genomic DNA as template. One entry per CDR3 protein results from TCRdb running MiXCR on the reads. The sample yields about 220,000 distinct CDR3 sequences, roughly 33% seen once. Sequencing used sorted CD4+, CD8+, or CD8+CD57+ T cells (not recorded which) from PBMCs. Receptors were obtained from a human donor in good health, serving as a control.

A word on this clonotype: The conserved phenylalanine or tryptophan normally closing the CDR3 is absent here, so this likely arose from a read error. CDR3 residues: CASSYGRAYEQYL. CDR3 sequence (DNA): TGTGCCAGCAGTTACGGACGCGCCTACGAGCAGTACCTC. The chain carries TRBV6-5 and TRBJ2-7; no clear D. Germline lookup yields CDR1 MNHEY and CDR2 SVGAGI. Between the trimmed V and J ends, which lost 2 bases and 2 bases, there was a span of 7 bases. CDR3 length equals 13 residues.

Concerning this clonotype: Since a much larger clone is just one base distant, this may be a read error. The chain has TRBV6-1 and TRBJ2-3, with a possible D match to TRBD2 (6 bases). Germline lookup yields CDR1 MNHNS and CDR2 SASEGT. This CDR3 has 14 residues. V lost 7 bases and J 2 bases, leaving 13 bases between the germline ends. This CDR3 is CASKADYFTDTQYF. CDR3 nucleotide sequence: TGTGCCAGCAAGGCGGACTACTTCACAGATACGCAGTATTTT.

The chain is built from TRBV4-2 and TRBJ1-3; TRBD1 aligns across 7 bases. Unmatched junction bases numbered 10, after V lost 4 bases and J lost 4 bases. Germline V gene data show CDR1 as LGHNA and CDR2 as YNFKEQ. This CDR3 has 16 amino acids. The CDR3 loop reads CASSRQTGEGGNTIYF. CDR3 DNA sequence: TGTGCCAGCAGCCGTCAAACAGGGGAGGGAGGAAACACCATATATTTT.

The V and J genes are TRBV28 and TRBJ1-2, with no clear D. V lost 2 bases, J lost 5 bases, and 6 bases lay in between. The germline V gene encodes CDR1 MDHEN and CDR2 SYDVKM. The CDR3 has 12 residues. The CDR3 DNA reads TGTGCCAGCAGTTTACATGGATATGGCTACACCTTC. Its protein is CASSLHGYGYTF.

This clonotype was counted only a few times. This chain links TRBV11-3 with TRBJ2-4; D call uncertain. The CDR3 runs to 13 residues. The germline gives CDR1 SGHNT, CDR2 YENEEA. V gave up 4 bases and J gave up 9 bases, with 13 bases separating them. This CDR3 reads CASSSTIDGIQYF. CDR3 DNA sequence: TGTGCCAGCAGCTCGACGATTGATGGCATTCAGTACTTC.

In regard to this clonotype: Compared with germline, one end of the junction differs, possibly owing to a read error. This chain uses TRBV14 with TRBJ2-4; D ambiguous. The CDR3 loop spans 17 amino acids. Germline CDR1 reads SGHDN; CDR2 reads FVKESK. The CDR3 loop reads CASSHGPQGPAKNIQYF. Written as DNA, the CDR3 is TGCGCCAGCAGCCACGGGCCTCAAGGGCCGGCCAAAAACATTCAGTACTTC.

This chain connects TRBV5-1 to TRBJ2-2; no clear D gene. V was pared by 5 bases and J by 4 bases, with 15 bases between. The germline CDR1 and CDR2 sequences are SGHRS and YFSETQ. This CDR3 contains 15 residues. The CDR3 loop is CASRETPLGTGELFF. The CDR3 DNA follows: TGCGCCAGCAGAGAGACACCTCTTGGCACCGGGGAGCTGTTTTTT.

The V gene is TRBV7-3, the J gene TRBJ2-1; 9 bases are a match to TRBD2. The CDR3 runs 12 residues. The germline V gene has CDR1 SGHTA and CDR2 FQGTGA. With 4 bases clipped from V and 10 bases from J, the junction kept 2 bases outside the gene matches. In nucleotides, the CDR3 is TGTGCCAGCAGCTCTAGCGGGGTAGAGCAGTTCTTC. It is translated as CASSSSGVEQFF.

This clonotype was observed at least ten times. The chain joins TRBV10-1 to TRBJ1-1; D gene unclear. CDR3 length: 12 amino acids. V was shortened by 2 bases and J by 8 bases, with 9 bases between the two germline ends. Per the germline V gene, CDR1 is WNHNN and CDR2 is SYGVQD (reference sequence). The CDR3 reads CASSEHGEEAFF. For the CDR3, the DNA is TGCGCCAGCAGTGAGCATGGGGAGGAAGCTTTCTTT.

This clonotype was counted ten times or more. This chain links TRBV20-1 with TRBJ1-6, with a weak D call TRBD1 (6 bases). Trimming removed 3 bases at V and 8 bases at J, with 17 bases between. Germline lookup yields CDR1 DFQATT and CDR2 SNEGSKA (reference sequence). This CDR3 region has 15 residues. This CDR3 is CSARGIRDIHSPLHF. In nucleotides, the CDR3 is TGCAGTGCTAGGGGGATCCGGGACATACATTCACCCCTCCACTTT.

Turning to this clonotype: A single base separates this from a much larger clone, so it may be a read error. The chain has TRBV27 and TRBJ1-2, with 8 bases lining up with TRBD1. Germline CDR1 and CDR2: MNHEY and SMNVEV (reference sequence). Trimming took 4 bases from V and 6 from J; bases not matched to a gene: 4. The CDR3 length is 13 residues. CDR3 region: CASSSWTGNGYTF. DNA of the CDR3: TGTGCCAGCAGTTCCTGGACAGGGAATGGCTACACCTTC.

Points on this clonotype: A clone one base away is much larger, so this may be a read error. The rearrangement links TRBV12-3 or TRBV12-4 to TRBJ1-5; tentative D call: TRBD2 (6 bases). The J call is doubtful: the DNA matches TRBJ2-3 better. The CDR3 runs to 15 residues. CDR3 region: CASTLGSYSNQPQYF. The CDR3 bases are TGTGCCAGCACGCTCGGGAGCTATAGCAATCAGCCCCAGTATTTT.

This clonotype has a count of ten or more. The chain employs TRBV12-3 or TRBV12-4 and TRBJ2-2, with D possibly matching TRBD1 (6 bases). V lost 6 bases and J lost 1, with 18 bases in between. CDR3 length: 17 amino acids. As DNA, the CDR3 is TGTGCCAGCAGCCGGGGCGACAGGTCAAAGAACACCGGGGAGCTGTTTTTT. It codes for CASSRGDRSKNTGELFF.

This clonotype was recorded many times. The CDR3 bases are TGTGCCAGCAGCCCCGCCGGCCCTACAGGGTACGAGCAGTACTTC. Its translation: CASSPAGPTGYEQYF. This rearrangement joins TRBV6-1 to TRBJ2-7; perhaps TRBD1 as D (6 bases). Germline CDR1 is MNHNS and CDR2 is SASEGT. V was trimmed by 6 bases and J by 4 bases, leaving 19 bases between them. The CDR3 has 15 residues.